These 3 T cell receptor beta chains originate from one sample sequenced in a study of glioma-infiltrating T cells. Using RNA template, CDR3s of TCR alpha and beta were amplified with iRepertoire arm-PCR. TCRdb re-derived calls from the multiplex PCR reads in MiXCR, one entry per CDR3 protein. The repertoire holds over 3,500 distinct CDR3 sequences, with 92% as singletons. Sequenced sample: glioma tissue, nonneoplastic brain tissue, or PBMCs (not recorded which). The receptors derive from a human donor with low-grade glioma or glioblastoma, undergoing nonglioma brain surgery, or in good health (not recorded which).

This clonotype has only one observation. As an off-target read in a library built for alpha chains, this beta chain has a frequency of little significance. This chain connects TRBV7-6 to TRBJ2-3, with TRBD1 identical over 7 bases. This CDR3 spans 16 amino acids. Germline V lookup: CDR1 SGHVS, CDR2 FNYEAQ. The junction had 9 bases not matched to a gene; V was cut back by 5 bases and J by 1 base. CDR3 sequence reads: CASSRTPTGGTDTQYF. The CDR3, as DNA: TGTGCCAGCAGCCGAACGCCTACAGGGGGCACAGATACGCAGTATTTT.

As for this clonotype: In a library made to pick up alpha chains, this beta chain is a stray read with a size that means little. CDR3 nucleotides: TGTGCCAGCAGTCCCCCGGGACAGACTAACACCTTC. Its translation is CASSPPGQTNTF. The chain has TRBV6-2 or TRBV6-3 and TRBJ1-2; 7 bases match TRBD1. The CDR3 runs to 12 residues. Germline V gives CDR1 MNHEY, CDR2 SVGEGT. V shed 5 bases, J shed 12 bases, and the junction held 9 bases outside the gene matches.

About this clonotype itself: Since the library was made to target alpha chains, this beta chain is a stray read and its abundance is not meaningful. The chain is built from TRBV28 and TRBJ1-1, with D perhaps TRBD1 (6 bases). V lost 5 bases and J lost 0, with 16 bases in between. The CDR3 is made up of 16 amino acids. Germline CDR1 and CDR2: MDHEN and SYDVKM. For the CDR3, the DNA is TGTGCCAGCAGTCCTCAACAGGGATGGATGAACACTGAAGCTTTCTTT. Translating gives CASSPQQGWMNTEAFF. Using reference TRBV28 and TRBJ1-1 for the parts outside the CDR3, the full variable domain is DVKVTQSSRYLVKRTGEKVFLECVQDMDHENMFWYRQDPGLGLRLIYFSYDVKMKEKGDIPEGYSVSREKKERFSLILESASTNQTSMYLCASSPQQGWMNTEAFFGQGTRLTVV.